This T cell receptor (beta chain) was profiled in a study of graft-versus-host responses after intestinal transplantation. Study-wide context: Each recipient received anti-thymocyte globulin induction, then tacrolimus and steroids for approximately three years.

Concerning this clone: Its target is not known.

Sequencing was performed with immunoSEQ multiplex PCR; in TCRdb, only in-frame clones are kept and a portion is missing. The table records tens of thousands of clones, around 94% of them present only once. Study results and caveats: Circulating GvH clone levels at their peak were associated with HvG declines (early post-transplant). High graft-versus-host to host-versus-graft clonal ratios were seen in allografts of patients with graft-donor T cell macrochimerism.

The sample here was PBMCs, taken 156 days after intestinal transplant. The receptor was isolated from a human patient who received an intestinal transplant, so some T cells may come from the graft donor.

In DNA form, the CDR3 reads TGTGCCAGCAGCGCCTTAGCGTCCTACAATGAGCAGTTCTTC. Protein product: CASSALASYNEQFF. The V and J genes are TRBV7-3 and TRBJ2-1; D may be TRBD2 (5 bases). V lost 5 bases, J lost 1 base, and 9 bases lay in between. The CDR3 is 14 residues long. The germline V gene has CDR1 SGHTA and CDR2 FQGTGA. Full variable domain (remainder filled in from reference TRBV7-3 and TRBJ2-1): GAGVSQTPSNKVTEKGKYVELRCDPISGHTALYWYRQSLGQGPEFLIYFQGTGAADDSGLPNDRFFAVRPEGSVSTLKIQRTERGDSAVYLCASSALASYNEQFFGPGTRLTVL.